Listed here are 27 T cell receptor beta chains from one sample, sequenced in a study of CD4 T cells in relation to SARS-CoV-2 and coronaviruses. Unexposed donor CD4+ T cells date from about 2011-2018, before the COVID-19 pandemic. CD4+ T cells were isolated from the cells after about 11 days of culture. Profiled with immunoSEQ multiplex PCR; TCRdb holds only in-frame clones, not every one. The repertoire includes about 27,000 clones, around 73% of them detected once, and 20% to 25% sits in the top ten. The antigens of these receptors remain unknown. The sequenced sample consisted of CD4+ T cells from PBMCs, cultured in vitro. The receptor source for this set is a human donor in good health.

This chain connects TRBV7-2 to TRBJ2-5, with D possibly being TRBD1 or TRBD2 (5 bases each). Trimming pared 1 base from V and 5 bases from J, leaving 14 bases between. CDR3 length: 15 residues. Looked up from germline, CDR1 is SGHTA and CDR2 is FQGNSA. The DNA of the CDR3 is TGTGCCAGCAGCTTAGAGGGACGAGGGTTCGAGACCCAGTACTTC. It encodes CASSLEGRGFETQYF.

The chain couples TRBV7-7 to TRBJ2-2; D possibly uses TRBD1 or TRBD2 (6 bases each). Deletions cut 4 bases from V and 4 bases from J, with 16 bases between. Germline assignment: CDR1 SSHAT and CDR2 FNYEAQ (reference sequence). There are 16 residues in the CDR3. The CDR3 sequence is CASSSTGAPGTGELFF. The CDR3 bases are TGTGCCAGCAGCTCAACGGGGGCGCCGGGCACCGGGGAGCTGTTTTTT.

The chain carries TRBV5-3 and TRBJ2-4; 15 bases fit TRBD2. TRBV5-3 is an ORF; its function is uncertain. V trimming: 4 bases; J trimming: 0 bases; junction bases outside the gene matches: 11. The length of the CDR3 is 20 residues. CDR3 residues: CARSRTGLAGGPLAKNIQYF. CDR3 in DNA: TGTGCCAGAAGCCGCACGGGACTAGCGGGAGGCCCCCTAGCCAAAAACATTCAGTACTTC.

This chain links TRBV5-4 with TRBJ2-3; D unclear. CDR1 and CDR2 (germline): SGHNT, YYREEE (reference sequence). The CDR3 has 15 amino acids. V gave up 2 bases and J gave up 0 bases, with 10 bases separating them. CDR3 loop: CASSFDMASTDTQYF. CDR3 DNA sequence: TGTGCCAGCAGCTTCGACATGGCTAGCACAGATACGCAGTATTTT.

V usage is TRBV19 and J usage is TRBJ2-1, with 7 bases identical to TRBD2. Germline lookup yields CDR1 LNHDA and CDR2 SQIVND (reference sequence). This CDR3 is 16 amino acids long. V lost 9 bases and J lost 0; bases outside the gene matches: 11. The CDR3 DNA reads TGTGCCAGCGGAGTAGCGGGTCCTAGCTCCTACAATGAGCAGTTCTTC. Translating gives CASGVAGPSSYNEQFF.

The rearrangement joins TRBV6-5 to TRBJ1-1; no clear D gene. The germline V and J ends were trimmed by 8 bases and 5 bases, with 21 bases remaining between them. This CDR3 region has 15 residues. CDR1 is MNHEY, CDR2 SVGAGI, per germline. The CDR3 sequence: CASFLRRSVGTEAFF. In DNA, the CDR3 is TGTGCCAGCTTCCTTAGACGCTCAGTAGGGACTGAAGCTTTCTTT.

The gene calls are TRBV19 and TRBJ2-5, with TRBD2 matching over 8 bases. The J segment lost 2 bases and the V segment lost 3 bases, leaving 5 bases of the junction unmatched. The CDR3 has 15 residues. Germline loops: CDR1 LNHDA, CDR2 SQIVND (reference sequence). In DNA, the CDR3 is TGTGCCAGTAGTATCTTTGCGGGGGGACAAGAGACCCAGTACTTC. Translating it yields CASSIFAGGQETQYF.

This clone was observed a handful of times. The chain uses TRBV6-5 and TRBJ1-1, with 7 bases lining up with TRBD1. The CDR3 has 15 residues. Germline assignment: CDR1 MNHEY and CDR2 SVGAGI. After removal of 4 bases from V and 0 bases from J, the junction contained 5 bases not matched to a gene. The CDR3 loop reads CASSLGTAVNTEAFF. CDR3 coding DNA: TGTGCCAGCAGTTTGGGGACAGCCGTGAACACTGAAGCTTTCTTT.

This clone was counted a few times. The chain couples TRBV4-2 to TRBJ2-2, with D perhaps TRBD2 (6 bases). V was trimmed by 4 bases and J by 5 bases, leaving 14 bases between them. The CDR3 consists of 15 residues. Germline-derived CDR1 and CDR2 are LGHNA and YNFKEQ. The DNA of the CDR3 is TGTGCCAGCAGCCCGCGGGGCAGCGAGACCGGGGAGCTGTTTTTT. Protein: CASSPRGSETGELFF.

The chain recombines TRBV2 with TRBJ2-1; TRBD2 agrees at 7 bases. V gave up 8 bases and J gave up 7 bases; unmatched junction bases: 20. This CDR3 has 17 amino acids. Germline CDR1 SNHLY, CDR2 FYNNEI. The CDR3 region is CASWGSPLAGHGNEQFF. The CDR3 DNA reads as TGTGCCAGCTGGGGGTCCCCTTTAGCGGGCCACGGGAATGAGCAGTTCTTC.

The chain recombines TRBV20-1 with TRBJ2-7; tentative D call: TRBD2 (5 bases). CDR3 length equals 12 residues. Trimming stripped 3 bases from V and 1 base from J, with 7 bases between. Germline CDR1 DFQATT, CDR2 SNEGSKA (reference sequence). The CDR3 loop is CSASSASYEQYF. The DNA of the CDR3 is TGCAGTGCTAGTAGCGCTTCCTACGAGCAGTACTTC.

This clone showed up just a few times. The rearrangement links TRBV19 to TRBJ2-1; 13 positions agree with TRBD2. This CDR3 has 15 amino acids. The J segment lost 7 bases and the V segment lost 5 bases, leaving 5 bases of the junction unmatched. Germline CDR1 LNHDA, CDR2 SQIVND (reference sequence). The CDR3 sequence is CASSAGTSGKNEQFF. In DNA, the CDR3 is TGTGCCAGTAGTGCAGGGACTAGCGGGAAGAATGAGCAGTTCTTC.

DNA of the CDR3: TGTGCCAGCTCTCTCAACTCTCAGGCCTACGAGCAGTACTTC. It translates to CASSLNSQAYEQYF. The chain is built from TRBV2 and TRBJ2-7; no reliable D call. The CDR3 runs to 14 residues. Germline-derived CDR1 and CDR2 are SNHLY and FYNNEI. With 8 bases removed from V and 2 bases from J, the gap between germline ends came to 16 bases.

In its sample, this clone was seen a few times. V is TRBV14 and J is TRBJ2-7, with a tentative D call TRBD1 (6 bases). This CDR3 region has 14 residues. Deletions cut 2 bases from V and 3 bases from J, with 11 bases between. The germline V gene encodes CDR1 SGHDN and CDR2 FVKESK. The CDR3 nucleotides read TGTGCCAGCAGCCAAAGTACAGGGAACTACGAGCAGTACTTC. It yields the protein CASSQSTGNYEQYF.

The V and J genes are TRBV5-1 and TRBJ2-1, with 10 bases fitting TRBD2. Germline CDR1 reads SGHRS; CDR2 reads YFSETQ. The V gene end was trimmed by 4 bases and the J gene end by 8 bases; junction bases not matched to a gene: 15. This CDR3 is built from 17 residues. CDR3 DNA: TGCGCCAGCAGCGCTGGAGGCCTGGCTAGCGGGGGTCATGAGCAGTTCTTC. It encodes CASSAGGLASGGHEQFF.

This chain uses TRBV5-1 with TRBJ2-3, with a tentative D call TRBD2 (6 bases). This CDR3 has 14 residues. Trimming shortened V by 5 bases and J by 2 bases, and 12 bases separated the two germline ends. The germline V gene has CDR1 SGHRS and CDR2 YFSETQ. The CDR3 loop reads CASSAGTLTDTQYF. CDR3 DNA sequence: TGCGCCAGCAGTGCGGGGACCCTCACAGATACGCAGTATTTT.

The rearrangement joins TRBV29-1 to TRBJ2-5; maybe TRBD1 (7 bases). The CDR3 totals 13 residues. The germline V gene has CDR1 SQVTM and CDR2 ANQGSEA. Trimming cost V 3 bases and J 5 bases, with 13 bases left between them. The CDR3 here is CSVDEGAGETQYF. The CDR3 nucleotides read TGCAGCGTTGATGAGGGGGCGGGGGAGACCCAGTACTTC.

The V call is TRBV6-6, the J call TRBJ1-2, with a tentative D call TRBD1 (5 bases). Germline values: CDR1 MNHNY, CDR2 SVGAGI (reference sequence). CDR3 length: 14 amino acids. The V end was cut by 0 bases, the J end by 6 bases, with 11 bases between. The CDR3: CASSYSGLEDGYTF. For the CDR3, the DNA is TGTGCCAGCAGTTACTCGGGGCTGGAGGATGGCTACACCTTC.

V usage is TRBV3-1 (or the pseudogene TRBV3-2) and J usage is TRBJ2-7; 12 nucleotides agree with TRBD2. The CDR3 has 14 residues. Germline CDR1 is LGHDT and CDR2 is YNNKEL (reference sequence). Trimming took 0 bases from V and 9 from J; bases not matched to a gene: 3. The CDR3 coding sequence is TGTGCCAGCAGCCAAGACGGGACTAGCGGGCTGCAGTACTTC. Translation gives CASSQDGTSGLQYF.

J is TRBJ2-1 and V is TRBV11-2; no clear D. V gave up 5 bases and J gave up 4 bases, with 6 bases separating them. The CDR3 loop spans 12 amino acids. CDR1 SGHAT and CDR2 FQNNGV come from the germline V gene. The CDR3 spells CASSQTYNEQFF. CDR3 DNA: TGTGCCAGCAGCCAGACGTACAATGAGCAGTTCTTC.

Here the CDR3 reads CASSFGLQETQYF. The CDR3, as DNA: TGTGCCAGCAGCTTCGGACTACAAGAGACCCAGTACTTC. This chain uses TRBV11-1 with TRBJ2-5, with D tentatively TRBD2 (6 bases). The V end lost 3 bases, the J end lost 2 bases, and 7 bases lay between the germline ends. There are 13 residues in the CDR3. Germline-derived CDR1 and CDR2 are SGHAT and FQDESV (reference sequence).

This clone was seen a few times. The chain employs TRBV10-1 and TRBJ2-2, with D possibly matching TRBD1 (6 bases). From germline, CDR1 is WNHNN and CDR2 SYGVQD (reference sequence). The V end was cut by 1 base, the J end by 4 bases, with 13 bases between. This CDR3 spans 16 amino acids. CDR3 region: CASSEYSGTTTGELFF. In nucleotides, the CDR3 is TGCGCCAGCAGTGAGTACTCCGGGACAACCACCGGGGAGCTGTTTTTT.

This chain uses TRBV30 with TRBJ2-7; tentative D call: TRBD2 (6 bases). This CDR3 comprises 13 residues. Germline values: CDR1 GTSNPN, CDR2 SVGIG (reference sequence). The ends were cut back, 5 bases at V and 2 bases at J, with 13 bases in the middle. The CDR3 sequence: CAWSGGDAYEQYF. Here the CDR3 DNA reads TGTGCCTGGTCCGGAGGGGACGCCTACGAGCAGTACTTC.

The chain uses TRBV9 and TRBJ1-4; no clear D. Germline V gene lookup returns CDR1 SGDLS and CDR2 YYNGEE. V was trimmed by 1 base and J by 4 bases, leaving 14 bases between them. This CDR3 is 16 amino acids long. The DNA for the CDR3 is TGTGCCAGCAGCGTAAGGGAGGCAAGCCTTAATGAAAAACTGTTTTTT. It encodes CASSVREASLNEKLFF.

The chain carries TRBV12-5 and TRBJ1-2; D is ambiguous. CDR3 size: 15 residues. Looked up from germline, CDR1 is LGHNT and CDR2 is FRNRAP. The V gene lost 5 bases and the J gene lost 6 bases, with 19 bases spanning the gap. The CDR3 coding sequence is TGTGCTAGTGGTCCCCCGTCGAGGGTATATGATGGCTACACCTTC. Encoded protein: CASGPPSRVYDGYTF.

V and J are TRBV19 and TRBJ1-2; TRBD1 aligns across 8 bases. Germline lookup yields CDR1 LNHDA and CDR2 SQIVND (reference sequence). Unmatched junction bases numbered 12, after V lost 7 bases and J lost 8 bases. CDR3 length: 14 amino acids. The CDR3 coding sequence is TGTGCCAGTAATCATCAGGGGGCCTCGGCAGGCTACACCTTC. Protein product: CASNHQGASAGYTF.

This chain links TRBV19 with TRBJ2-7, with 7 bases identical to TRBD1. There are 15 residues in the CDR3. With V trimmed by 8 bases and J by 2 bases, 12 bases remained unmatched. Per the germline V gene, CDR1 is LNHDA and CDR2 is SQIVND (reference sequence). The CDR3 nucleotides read TGTGCCAGTGGGGCCCCCGGGACAGCCGCCTACGAGCAGTACTTC. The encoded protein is CASGAPGTAAYEQYF.